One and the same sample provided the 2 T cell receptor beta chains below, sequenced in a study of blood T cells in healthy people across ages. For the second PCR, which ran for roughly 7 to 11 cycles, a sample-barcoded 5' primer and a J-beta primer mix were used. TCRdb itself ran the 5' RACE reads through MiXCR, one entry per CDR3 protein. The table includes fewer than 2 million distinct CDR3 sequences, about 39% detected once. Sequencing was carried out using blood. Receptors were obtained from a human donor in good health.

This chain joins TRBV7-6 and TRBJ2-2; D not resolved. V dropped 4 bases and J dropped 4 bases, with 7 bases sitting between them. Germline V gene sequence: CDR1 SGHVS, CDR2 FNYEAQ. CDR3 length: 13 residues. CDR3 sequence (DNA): TGTGCCAGCAGCTCAAGGGTCACCGGGGAGCTGTTTTTT. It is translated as CASSSRVTGELFF.

This chain's CDR3 is CASSPPRYEQYF. The CDR3 DNA follows: TGTGCCAGCAGCCCGCCGAGATACGAGCAGTACTTC. The rearrangement links TRBV11-2 to TRBJ2-7; D not resolved. This CDR3 is built from 12 residues. Between the trimmed V and J ends, which lost 5 bases and 4 bases, there was a span of 9 bases. Germline V gene lookup returns CDR1 SGHAT and CDR2 FQNNGV.